What follows are 30 T cell receptor beta chains derived from one specimen sequenced in a study of OX40 agonist ivuxolimab in advanced cancers. This table comes from immunoSEQ multiplex PCR, and its TCRdb copy is limited to in-frame clones, with some not included. The top ten clones hold more than 0.45% of a sample with approximately 74,000 clones, 85% of them seen once. This specimen consisted of CD4+ or CD8+ T cells sorted from blood, obtained in a trial of the OX40 agonist ivuxolimab. These TCRs come from an adult with an advanced solid tumor such as melanoma, head and neck, liver or kidney cancer.

The chain employs TRBV7-2 and TRBJ2-1; 13 nucleotides line up with TRBD2. The CDR3 has 17 residues. The germline V gene has CDR1 SGHTA and CDR2 FQGNSA. Trimming removed 4 bases from V and 9 bases from J; junction bases left unmatched: 12. The CDR3 nucleotides are TGTGCCAGCAGCTCCACTCCGGGACTAGCGGGAAACGGTGAGCAGTTCTTC. It translates to CASSSTPGLAGNGEQFF.

The CDR3 coding sequence is TGTGCCAGCAGCCTGGCGTTGTCTACTCGCACAGATACGCAGTATTTT. It translates to CASSLALSTRTDTQYF. The V and J genes are TRBV5-6 and TRBJ2-3; D not certain. V lost 4 bases and J 1 base, leaving 16 bases between the germline ends. This CDR3 comprises 16 residues. The germline gives CDR1 SGHDT, CDR2 YYEEEE.

The CDR3 spells CASRTSGANVLTF. CDR3 nucleotides: TGTGCCAGTAGGACGTCTGGGGCCAACGTCCTGACTTTC. The V gene is TRBV19, the J gene TRBJ2-6; D gene uncertain. CDR1 and CDR2 from the germline V gene are LNHDA and SQIVND (reference sequence). The CDR3 length is 13 residues. V was cut by 6 bases and J by 1 base, with 4 bases left in between.

V gene TRBV19 combines with J gene TRBJ2-1, with D possibly matching TRBD2 (5 bases). The germline V and J ends were trimmed by 6 bases and 8 bases, with 14 bases remaining between them. The CDR3 is 13 amino acids. Germline assignment: CDR1 LNHDA and CDR2 SQIVND (reference sequence). CDR3 sequence reads: CASSLDRRDEQFF. The CDR3 bases are TGTGCCAGTAGCCTGGACCGGCGGGATGAGCAGTTCTTC.

The chain recombines TRBV19 with TRBJ2-2; 9 bases align to TRBD2. The CDR3 is 17 amino acids. Germline values: CDR1 LNHDA, CDR2 SQIVND (reference sequence). V was pared by 5 bases and J by 2 bases, with 9 bases of the junction left unmatched. CDR3 sequence reads: CASSFPGLAGNTGELFF. CDR3 bases: TGTGCCAGTAGTTTCCCCGGCCTAGCGGGAAACACCGGGGAGCTGTTTTTT.

The chain uses TRBV6-5 and TRBJ2-7, with a weak D call TRBD2 (5 bases). V shed 6 bases and J shed 0 bases, with 12 bases lying between them. Per the germline V gene, CDR1 is MNHEY and CDR2 is SVGAGI. CDR3 length equals 14 residues. CDR3 sequence reads: CASRGRDLSYEQYF. CDR3 nucleotides: TGTGCCAGCAGGGGCCGGGATCTCTCCTACGAGCAGTACTTC.

The rearrangement links TRBV7-9 to TRBJ2-6; D remains ambiguous. V lost 4 bases and J lost 4, with 14 bases in between. This CDR3 spans 16 amino acids. Looked up from germline, CDR1 is SEHNR and CDR2 is FQNEAQ (reference sequence). Here the CDR3 reads CASSSGGRSGANVLTF. In DNA form, the CDR3 reads TGTGCCAGCAGCTCCGGCGGAAGGTCGGGGGCCAACGTCCTGACTTTC.

The chain recombines TRBV28 with TRBJ2-2, with D perhaps assigned TRBD1 or TRBD2 (5 bases each). V was clipped by 4 bases and J by 1 base, with 16 bases between them. Per the germline V gene, CDR1 is MDHEN and CDR2 is SYDVKM. CDR3 size: 17 residues. CDR3 sequence reads: CASSYPGARRNTGELFF. The CDR3 DNA reads as TGTGCCAGCAGTTACCCCGGGGCCCGACGGAACACCGGGGAGCTGTTTTTT.

This chain connects TRBV19 to TRBJ2-7; possible D gene TRBD1, 5 bases. Between the trimmed V and J ends, which lost 5 bases and 6 bases, there was a span of 11 bases. CDR1 is LNHDA and CDR2 is SQIVND in the germline V gene (reference sequence). CDR3 length equals 12 residues. This CDR3 is CASSVTGFEQYF. As DNA, the CDR3 is TGTGCCAGTAGTGTCACAGGCTTCGAGCAGTACTTC.

The DNA of the CDR3 is TGTGCCAGCAGCTTGGTAGGGGGGTCGCGAGGCTACACCTTC. Its translation: CASSLVGGSRGYTF. The genes are TRBV5-4 and TRBJ1-2; D possibly corresponds to TRBD1 (6 bases). The CDR3 covers 14 residues. Germline CDR1 and CDR2: SGHNT and YYREEE (reference sequence). V was shortened by 0 bases and J by 8 bases, with 14 bases between the two germline ends.

The chain carries TRBV11-3 and TRBJ2-1, with 15 bases lining up with TRBD2. CDR3 length: 15 amino acids. Germline CDR1 reads SGHNT; CDR2 reads YENEEA. With 3 bases clipped from V and 7 bases from J, the junction kept 1 base outside the gene matches. This CDR3 reads CASSFGLAGGNEQFF. DNA for the CDR3: TGTGCCAGCAGCTTCGGACTAGCGGGAGGGAATGAGCAGTTCTTC.

The chain joins TRBV2 to TRBJ2-1; no clear D. Trimming shortened V by 6 bases and J by 8 bases, and 14 bases separated the two germline ends. CDR3 size: 13 residues. The germline CDR1 and CDR2 sequences are SNHLY and FYNNEI. As DNA, the CDR3 is TGTGCCAGCAGCGGCTGGAGAACAGATGAGCAGTTCTTC. It yields the protein CASSGWRTDEQFF. The full variable domain, its missing parts supplied by reference TRBV2 and TRBJ2-1, is EPEVTQTPSHQVTQMGQEVILRCVPISNHLYFYWYRQILGQKVEFLVSFYNNEISEKSEIFDDQFSVERPDGSNFTLKIRSTKLEDSAMYFCASSGWRTDEQFFGPGTRLTVL.

Comments on this clone: One junction end does not reproduce the germline sequence, and a read error may be involved. The chain has TRBV7-7 and TRBJ2-5, with 8 bases identical to TRBD1. Germline V gene lookup returns CDR1 SSHAT and CDR2 FNYEAQ (reference sequence). This CDR3 comprises 15 residues. In DNA form, the CDR3 reads TGTGCTAGCAGCCCTACACAACAGGGGGGAGAGACCCAGTACTTC. It yields the protein CASSPTQQGGETQYF.

This clone was seen once. The gene calls are TRBV18 and TRBJ2-2; D not resolved. V lost 2 bases and J lost 0, with 10 bases in between. The germline gives CDR1 KGHSH, CDR2 LQKENI. There are 16 residues in the CDR3. In DNA form, the CDR3 reads TGTGCCAGCTCACCATCCTCAGGCGCGAACACCGGGGAGCTGTTTTTT. Amino acid sequence: CASSPSSGANTGELFF.

The CDR3 DNA sequence: TGCGCCAGCAGCCAAGATGGTCTCTTAAATACGCAGTATTTT. As protein: CASSQDGLLNTQYF. This rearrangement joins TRBV4-1 to TRBJ2-3, with D uncertain. Trimming took off 0 bases at V and 7 bases at J, with 11 bases between the two ends. CDR3 length equals 14 residues. CDR1 is MGHRA and CDR2 is YSYEKL in the germline V gene.

This sequence joins TRBV19 and TRBJ1-1; D is uncertain. This CDR3 has 15 amino acids. V was shortened by 4 bases and J by 5 bases, with 17 bases between the two germline ends. Germline loops: CDR1 LNHDA, CDR2 SQIVND (reference sequence). CDR3 nucleotides: TGTGCCAGTAGTAGTTCGTCTCGGAGGAAGACTGAAGCTTTCTTT. Amino acids: CASSSSSRRKTEAFF.

The chain uses TRBV5-6 and TRBJ2-7, with TRBD1 identical over 10 bases. This CDR3 comprises 15 residues. The germline gives CDR1 SGHDT, CDR2 YYEEEE. Trimming took 3 bases from V and 2 from J; bases not matched to a gene: 5. The CDR3 nucleotides read TGTGCCAGCAGCTCACTCGGACAGGGGGCCTACGAGCAGTACTTC. Encoded protein: CASSSLGQGAYEQYF.

This clone was recorded only once. J is TRBJ2-5 and V is TRBV6-5, with 7 bases that match TRBD2. Germline trimming cut 4 bases from V and 5 bases from J; bases unmatched to any gene: 13. The CDR3 is 16 amino acids. The germline CDR1 and CDR2 sequences are MNHEY and SVGAGI. In DNA form, the CDR3 reads TGTGCCAGCAGTTCCACTCGTAACGGGGGGATGGAGACCCAGTACTTC. Residues: CASSSTRNGGMETQYF.

V usage is TRBV9 and J usage is TRBJ2-3; D gene unclear. The CDR3 length is 13 residues. CDR1 is SGDLS, CDR2 YYNGEE, per germline. With 2 bases removed from V and 2 bases from J, the gap between germline ends came to 6 bases. The CDR3 reads CASSVTFTDTQYF. The CDR3 nucleotides read TGTGCCAGCAGCGTGACCTTCACAGATACGCAGTATTTT.

The chain links TRBV6-1 to TRBJ2-3; 11 bases map to TRBD1. V was clipped by 5 bases and J by 6 bases; unmatched bases: 7. This CDR3 is built from 15 residues. Germline V gene data show CDR1 as MNHNS and CDR2 as SASEGT. The CDR3 DNA follows: TGTGCCAGCAGTTCCGGGACAGGGGGATACGATACGCAGTATTTT. Residues: CASSSGTGGYDTQYF.

This clone is a singleton in its sample. V and J are TRBV11-3 and TRBJ1-2, with D possibly TRBD1 on 5 matching bases. V dropped 5 bases and J dropped 1 base, with 14 bases sitting between them. This CDR3 region has 15 residues. Germline V gives CDR1 SGHNT, CDR2 YENEEA. The CDR3, as DNA: TGTGCCAGCAGCCTAGCCGGGACGGATAACTATGGCTACACCTTC. Protein sequence: CASSLAGTDNYGYTF.

This clone was detected once. The final CDR3 position lacks the conserved phenylalanine or tryptophan, pointing to a likely read error. The chain couples TRBV28 to TRBJ1-2; D is perhaps TRBD1 (6 bases). V shed 5 bases and J shed 5 bases, with 12 bases lying between them. This CDR3 comprises 13 residues. The germline CDR1 and CDR2 sequences are MDHEN and SYDVKM. The CDR3 DNA reads TGTGCCAGCAGTCAGGGGATTAGGTATGGCTACACCCTC. Residues: CASSQGIRYGYTL.

This chain uses TRBV11-2 with TRBJ2-7; 7 bases align to TRBD2. This CDR3 has 12 residues. The germline V gene encodes CDR1 SGHAT and CDR2 FQNNGV. V lost 5 bases to trimming and J lost 6 bases; unmatched junction nucleotides: 4. The chain's CDR3 is CASSRLAREQYF. CDR3 bases: TGTGCCAGCAGCCGACTAGCCCGCGAGCAGTACTTC.

The rearrangement uses TRBV5-1 and TRBJ2-6, with a tentative D call TRBD1 (5 bases). In germline, CDR1 is SGHRS, CDR2 YFSETQ. Trimming pared 0 bases from V and 0 bases from J, leaving 22 bases between. This CDR3 is 21 amino acids long. CDR3 in DNA: TGCGCCAGCAGCTTGGAATTAATTGGGCTGGGGCGTAACTCTGGGGCCAACGTCCTGACTTTC. It is translated as CASSLELIGLGRNSGANVLTF.

This chain links TRBV28 with TRBJ1-5; TRBD1 is a possible D gene (5 bases). The CDR3 has 15 amino acids. V was cut by 5 bases and J by 0 bases, with 11 bases left in between. The germline V gene has CDR1 MDHEN and CDR2 SYDVKM. The CDR3 protein is CASSPLGHSNQPQHF. The CDR3 DNA sequence: TGTGCCAGCAGTCCACTTGGACATAGCAATCAGCCCCAGCATTTT.

This sequence joins TRBV20-1 and TRBJ2-3; a possible D gene is TRBD2 (6 bases). The germline V gene has CDR1 DFQATT and CDR2 SNEGSKA (reference sequence). This CDR3 has 10 amino acids. The germline V and J ends were trimmed by 7 bases and 6 bases, with 8 bases remaining between them. The CDR3 is CSVAGDTQYF. CDR3 sequence (DNA): TGCAGTGTGGCGGGGGATACGCAGTATTTT.

The CDR3 bases are TGTGCCAGCACCAGCTCTGGAAACACCATATATTTT. Translating gives CASTSSGNTIYF. The chain uses TRBV2 and TRBJ1-3; D not resolved. This CDR3 is 12 amino acids long. V shed 7 bases and J shed 0 bases, with 4 bases lying between them. Per germline, CDR1 SNHLY and CDR2 FYNNEI. The whole variable domain, filled in from reference TRBV2 and TRBJ1-3, reads EPEVTQTPSHQVTQMGQEVILRCVPISNHLYFYWYRQILGQKVEFLVSFYNNEISEKSEIFDDQFSVERPDGSNFTLKIRSTKLEDSAMYFCASTSSGNTIYFGEGSWLTVV.

This clone is a singleton in its sample. The DNA of the CDR3 is TGTGCCAGCAGTTCTAGACAGGGGGCCGGGGAGCTGTTTTTT. It encodes CASSSRQGAGELFF. The chain employs TRBV6-5 and TRBJ2-2; 9 positions match TRBD1. V shed 4 bases and J 6 bases; nucleotides not matched to a gene: 3. The CDR3 has 14 residues. Looked up from germline, CDR1 is MNHEY and CDR2 is SVGAGI.

The genes are TRBV6-4 and TRBJ2-1; 9 nucleotides agree with TRBD2. This CDR3 region has 15 residues. The ends lost 2 bases at V and 9 bases at J; junction bases unmatched: 8. In germline, CDR1 is MRHNA, CDR2 SNTAGT. Here the CDR3 reads CASSDASSGKSEQFF. The CDR3 bases are TGTGCCAGCAGTGACGCGTCTAGCGGGAAAAGTGAGCAGTTCTTC.

The chain carries TRBV10-3 and TRBJ2-1; no firm D call. The CDR3 runs 14 residues. CDR1 ENHRY and CDR2 SYGVKD come from the germline V gene. The V and J ends lost 8 bases and 3 bases respectively, with 14 bases between them. CDR3 sequence: CAISPRADYNEQFF. The CDR3 DNA reads as TGTGCCATCTCCCCAAGGGCCGACTACAATGAGCAGTTCTTC.